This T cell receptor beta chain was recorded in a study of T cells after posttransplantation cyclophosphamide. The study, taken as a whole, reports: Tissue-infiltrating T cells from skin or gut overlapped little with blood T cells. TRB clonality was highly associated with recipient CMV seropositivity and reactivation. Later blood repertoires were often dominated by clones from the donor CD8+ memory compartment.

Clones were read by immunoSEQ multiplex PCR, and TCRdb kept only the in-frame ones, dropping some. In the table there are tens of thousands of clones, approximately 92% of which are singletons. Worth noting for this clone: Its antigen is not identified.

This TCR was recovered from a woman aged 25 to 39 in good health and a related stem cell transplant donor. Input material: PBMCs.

The CDR3 region is CASTRAGASTDTQYF. In DNA form, the CDR3 reads TGTGCCAGCACACGGGCGGGGGCTAGCACAGATACGCAGTATTTT. V gene TRBV25-1 combines with J gene TRBJ2-3, with a possible D match to TRBD2 (7 bases). The germline V gene encodes CDR1 MGHDK and CDR2 SYGVNS. Trimming removed 7 bases at V and 0 bases at J, with 14 bases between. The CDR3 length is 15 residues.